This T cell receptor beta chain is from a study of early T cells in non-severe SARS-CoV-2 infection listed by TCRdb under 2021. Context from the whole study: Bulk RNA from unsorted whole blood was used for TCR sequencing, so alpha and beta chains could not be paired. On the study overall, not on this receptor specifically: VDJdb matching was skewed toward anti-spike CD8 responses and likely underestimated virus-specific expansions, missing private and CD4 specificities.

A case-control design nested within a healthcare worker cohort in London, UK, was used, with weekly nasopharyngeal swab PCR tests and blood sampling performed. Healthcare workers were recruited during the week of the UK lockdown, between 23 and 31 March 2020, and followed weekly for up to roughly 15 weeks. Inclusive of the bounding cysteine and phenylalanine, the CDR3 is 15 residues long. Only CDR3 DNA remains: 45 bases, in frame from the first base. Sequences MNHEY (CDR1) and SMNVEV (CDR2) are obtained from the germline V gene (reference sequence). Compared with germline, V lacks 6 bases and J lacks 1 base; bases without a gene match: 7. The library was obtained by 5' RACE. Sequencing used a NextSeq 500. In the TCR library protocol, unique molecular identifiers were attached to individual cDNA molecules to correct for PCR bias and sequencing error. TCR alpha and beta chains were both sequenced, and the abundances of alpha and beta sequences in each sample were closely correlated with each other. The original methods were these. Decombinator V4 was used to annotate TCR sequences for V gene, J gene and CDR3. TCRs were defined as expanded if a significant change between any two time points was detected under a Poisson model with p below 0.0001. TCR abundances were normalised to the total number of TCRs sequenced in each sample and reported as counts per million. MAIT TCRs were defined by TRAV1-2 paired with TRAJ12, TRAJ20 or TRAJ33, and iNKT TCRs by TRAV10 paired with TRAJ18. VDJdb, accessed 1 November 2021, was searched for CMV, EBV and SARS-CoV-2 annotated TCRs, excluding TCRs annotated for multiple antigens. The public reads were reanalyzed by TCRdb: fastp trimming at Q25, MiXCR alignment, in-frame beta chains only. Every distinct CDR3 protein forms one entry, paired with its most common genes and DNA. Here the V and J calls rest on TCRdb's processing, not on the authors' analysis. The table for this sample lists tens of thousands of distinct CDR3 sequences; about 10% of them were counted only once. The ten largest clones capture just under 6% of the sample.

A note on this clonotype: Its antigen is still unknown. The sample holds no much larger clone one base away, and base qualities are not on file.

Recombination linked TRBV27 to TRBJ2-5; 8 of the junction bases match TRBD1. Material for sequencing was whole blood. This clonotype originated in an adult who was a healthcare worker with PCR-confirmed SARS-CoV-2 infection or an uninfected control (not recorded which). The nucleotide sequence reads as follows: TGTGCCAGCAGGATCGGGACAGGCTCCCAAGAGACCCAGTACTTC. This translates into CASRIGTGSQETQYF.